Below, 28 T cell receptor beta chains from the same sample are listed, as sequenced in a study of OX40 agonist ivuxolimab in advanced cancers. Here immunoSEQ multiplex PCR was the method, and the copy in TCRdb shows in-frame clones only, minus some. The data hold approximately 94,000 clones, with 92% observed a single time. The starting material was CD4+ or CD8+ T cells sorted from blood, obtained in a trial of the OX40 agonist ivuxolimab. These receptors came from an adult with an advanced solid tumor such as melanoma, head and neck, liver or kidney cancer.

The chain is built from TRBV7-6 and TRBJ2-5, with D perhaps matching TRBD1 or TRBD2 (5 bases each). The CDR3 runs 15 residues. V dropped 1 base and J dropped 2 bases, with 11 bases sitting between them. Germline CDR1 is SGHVS and CDR2 is FNYEAQ. CDR3 amino acids: CASSLDWGNQETQYF. CDR3 DNA: TGTGCCAGCAGCTTAGATTGGGGGAATCAAGAGACCCAGTACTTC. Filled out from reference TRBV7-6 and TRBJ2-5, the complete variable domain reads GAGVSQSPRYKVTKRGQDVALRCDPISGHVSLYWYRQALGQGPEFLTYFNYEAQQDKSGLPNDRFSAERPEGSISTLTIQRTEQRDSAMYRCASSLDWGNQETQYFGPGTRLLVL.

CDR3 loop: CASSQPLNTEAFF. In nucleotides, the CDR3 is TGTGCCAGCAGCCAACCCTTAAACACTGAAGCTTTCTTT. V and J are TRBV13 and TRBJ1-1; no firm D call. The CDR3 covers 13 residues. Trimming removed 5 bases at V and 2 bases at J, with 9 bases between. Looked up from germline, CDR1 is PRHDT and CDR2 is FYEKMQ (reference sequence).

The CDR3 loop is CASSFRGGGTDTQYF. The CDR3 DNA sequence: TGTGCCAGCAGCTTCCGCGGGGGTGGCACAGATACGCAGTATTTT. The rearrangement uses TRBV13 and TRBJ2-3; 7 positions agree with TRBD2. Germline trimming cut 3 bases from V and 1 base from J; bases unmatched to any gene: 4. The germline V gene encodes CDR1 PRHDT and CDR2 FYEKMQ (reference sequence). This CDR3 region has 15 residues.

The V call is TRBV5-8, the J call TRBJ1-5; D call uncertain. Germline CDR1 and CDR2: SGHTS and YDEGEE. This CDR3 has 14 residues. Trimming cost V 5 bases and J 0 bases, with 9 bases left between them. For the CDR3, the DNA is TGTGCCAGCAGGGACCAGAGTAGCAATCAGCCCCAGCATTTT. Residues: CASRDQSSNQPQHF.

The V gene is TRBV7-6, the J gene TRBJ2-3, with TRBD2 matching 11 bases. This CDR3 has 18 residues. Germline V gene data show CDR1 as SGHVS and CDR2 as FNYEAQ. With 1 base clipped from V and 0 bases from J, the junction kept 6 bases outside the gene matches. The CDR3: CASSLVSSGGSSTDTQYF. CDR3 coding DNA: TGTGCCAGCAGCTTAGTCTCTAGCGGGGGGTCTAGCACAGATACGCAGTATTTT.

This clone was counted only a few times. V usage is TRBV11-2 and J usage is TRBJ1-2; D is unclear. Trimming shortened V by 1 base and J by 8 bases, and 11 bases separated the two germline ends. The germline CDR1 and CDR2 sequences are SGHAT and FQNNGV. The CDR3 contains 13 residues. CDR3 amino acids: CASSLGGLEGYTF. The CDR3 coding sequence is TGTGCCAGCAGCTTAGGCGGGCTAGAGGGCTACACCTTC.

The gene calls are TRBV27 and TRBJ2-1; no reliable D call. Germline values: CDR1 MNHEY, CDR2 SMNVEV (reference sequence). The ends were cut back, 2 bases at V and 2 bases at J, with 7 bases in the middle. The CDR3 spans 14 residues. As DNA, the CDR3 is TGTGCCAGCAGTTTAGAGGATCCCTACAATGAGCAGTTCTTC. The encoded protein is CASSLEDPYNEQFF.

The rearrangement links TRBV7-8 to TRBJ2-2; unclear D gene. CDR3 length: 14 amino acids. Trimming removed 7 bases from V and 4 bases from J, with 13 bases in between. CDR1 and CDR2 (germline): SGHVS, FQNEAQ. The CDR3 here is CASIQGPSTGELFF. The CDR3 region has the DNA TGTGCCAGCATTCAAGGGCCGTCCACCGGGGAGCTGTTTTTT.

This clone was observed a few times. The chain has TRBV5-5 and TRBJ1-1; D unclear. Trimming pared 1 base from V and 6 bases from J, leaving 7 bases between. Germline loops: CDR1 SGHKS, CDR2 YYEKEE (reference sequence). The CDR3 has 12 residues. CDR3 residues: CASSLKKSEAFF. CDR3 sequence (DNA): TGTGCCAGCAGCTTGAAGAAATCTGAAGCTTTCTTT.

CDR3 amino acids: CASSVLATGELFF. In DNA, the CDR3 is TGTGCCAGCAGCGTATTGGCTACCGGGGAGCTGTTTTTT. The chain has TRBV9 and TRBJ2-2; D remains ambiguous. Germline CDR1 is SGDLS and CDR2 is YYNGEE. V lost 1 base and J 5 bases, leaving 6 bases between the germline ends. The CDR3 length is 13 residues.

CDR3 bases: TGCGCCAGCAGCCAAGGACCCGGAGGTTCACCCCTCCACTTT. Its protein product is CASSQGPGGSPLHF. The rearrangement joins TRBV4-1 to TRBJ1-6, with D unresolved. This CDR3 has 14 amino acids. CDR1 and CDR2 (germline): MGHRA, YSYEKL. Between the trimmed V and J ends, which lost 1 base and 9 bases, there was a span of 10 bases.

In the case of this clone: Other DNA sequences within the sample encode an identical CDR3. The gene calls are TRBV9 and TRBJ1-5; TRBD1 is a possible D gene (5 bases). V was cut by 0 bases and J by 2 bases, with 9 bases left in between. Germline CDR1 SGDLS, CDR2 YYNGEE. This CDR3 comprises 15 residues. The CDR3 protein is CASSVGQGGNQPQHF. DNA for the CDR3: TGTGCCAGCAGCGTAGGGCAGGGCGGCAATCAGCCCCAGCATTTT.

The gene calls are TRBV27 and TRBJ1-1; D is unclear. The CDR3 totals 14 residues. Germline CDR1 is MNHEY and CDR2 is SMNVEV (reference sequence). The V gene lost 6 bases and the J gene lost 4 bases, with 15 bases spanning the gap. CDR3 coding DNA: TGTGCCAGCAGCCTCGGCACCGGCGGCACTGAAGCTTTCTTT. Translation: CASSLGTGGTEAFF.

The J gene is TRBJ1-5, the V gene TRBV2; D might be TRBD1 (5 bases). Trimming took off 2 bases at V and 4 bases at J, with 9 bases between the two ends. The length of the CDR3 is 14 residues. In germline, CDR1 is SNHLY, CDR2 FYNNEI. The chain's CDR3 is CASSETQGNQPQHF. The CDR3 nucleotides read TGTGCCAGCAGTGAAACTCAGGGAAATCAGCCCCAGCATTTT.

The chain recombines TRBV4-1 with TRBJ1-1; D possibly corresponds to TRBD1 (5 bases). V was trimmed by 6 bases and J by 4 bases, leaving 18 bases between them. CDR3 size: 15 residues. Germline CDR1 MGHRA, CDR2 YSYEKL. DNA for the CDR3: TGCGCCAGCAGTTTTCGGGGGACCAGCGTCACTGAAGCTTTCTTT. Translation gives CASSFRGTSVTEAFF.

This clone was seen a handful of times. CDR3 coding DNA: TGTGCCAGCAGCCTGAACAATGAGCAGTTCTTC. Its translation is CASSLNNEQFF. The chain has TRBV7-3 and TRBJ2-1; D is undetermined. The germline CDR1 and CDR2 sequences are SGHTA and FQGTGA. Trimming removed 5 bases from V and 5 bases from J, with 4 bases in between. The CDR3 loop spans 11 amino acids.

The chain carries TRBV6-5 and TRBJ1-1; 7 bases map to TRBD1. CDR3 size: 14 residues. The V and J ends lost 7 bases and 3 bases, in that order; junction bases with no gene match: 8. CDR1 is MNHEY and CDR2 is SVGAGI in the germline V gene. The CDR3 sequence: CASIAQGRDTEAFF. CDR3 DNA: TGTGCCAGCATTGCACAGGGGAGGGACACTGAAGCTTTCTTT.

This sequence joins TRBV7-8 and TRBJ2-3; 11 nucleotides align to TRBD2. The CDR3 length is 15 residues. The ends lost 4 bases at V and 6 bases at J; junction bases unmatched: 6. Germline CDR1 reads SGHVS; CDR2 reads FQNEAQ. The CDR3 DNA follows: TGTGCCAGCAGCTCCCTAGCGGGAGGAGGGGATACGCAGTATTTT. Translating gives CASSSLAGGGDTQYF.

V gene TRBV11-2 combines with J gene TRBJ2-7, with 8 bases fitting TRBD1. V was pared by 4 bases and J by 5 bases, with 7 bases of the junction left unmatched. The CDR3 length is 14 residues. Germline-derived CDR1 and CDR2 are SGHAT and FQNNGV. CDR3 bases: TGTGCCAGCAGCTCAGGGACAGGAGGCCACGAGCAGTACTTC. Its protein product is CASSSGTGGHEQYF.

The rearrangement links TRBV10-3 to TRBJ1-2; the D gene is possibly TRBD1 (5 bases). Trimming took off 11 bases at V and 4 bases at J, with 14 bases between the two ends. The CDR3 extends over 12 amino acids. Germline loops: CDR1 ENHRY, CDR2 SYGVKD. CDR3: CAALTRGYGYTF. CDR3 coding DNA: TGTGCCGCCTTAACGAGGGGCTATGGCTACACCTTC.

The chain is built from TRBV5-6 and TRBJ2-7; TRBD1 might be the D (6 bases). Trimming pared 4 bases from V and 0 bases from J, leaving 8 bases between. Germline CDR1 reads SGHDT; CDR2 reads YYEEEE. This CDR3 contains 13 residues. The CDR3 DNA reads TGTGCCAGCAGCATAGGGGGCTCCTACGAGCAGTACTTC. Amino acid sequence: CASSIGGSYEQYF.

A remark on this clone: The junction differs from germline at one of its ends, possibly a read error. This sequence joins TRBV19 and TRBJ1-5; D may be TRBD1 (6 bases). The germline CDR1 and CDR2 sequences are LNHDA and SQIVND (reference sequence). The length of the CDR3 is 15 residues. The CDR3 protein is CASSRGGDSYQPQHF. Here the CDR3 DNA reads TGTGCCAGTAGCCGAGGGGGAGATAGCTATCAGCCCCAGCATTTT.

This chain connects TRBV15 to TRBJ2-1, with TRBD2 as a possible D gene (7 bases). The CDR3 is made up of 15 amino acids. Germline V gene data show CDR1 as LNHNV and CDR2 as YYDKDF (reference sequence). V was clipped by 1 base and J by 5 bases, with 12 bases between them. This CDR3 reads CATSRGAGADNEQFF. The DNA of the CDR3 is TGTGCCACCAGCAGAGGTGCGGGGGCGGACAATGAGCAGTTCTTC.

In DNA, the CDR3 is TGCGCCAGCAGTGGAGGGGCCGGGGAGCTGTTTTTT. Residues: CASSGGAGELFF. This chain links TRBV5-1 with TRBJ2-2, with a weak D call TRBD2 (6 bases). In germline, CDR1 is SGHRS, CDR2 YFSETQ. V dropped 5 bases and J dropped 6 bases, with 8 bases sitting between them. This CDR3 is 12 amino acids long.

This chain links TRBV4-1 with TRBJ1-4; possibly TRBD1 for D (6 bases). Trimming pared 0 bases from V and 10 bases from J, leaving 12 bases between. The germline gives CDR1 MGHRA, CDR2 YSYEKL. The CDR3 covers 14 residues. The DNA of the CDR3 is TGCGCCAGCAGCCAAGATCGGGGGCGCGGAAAACTGTTTTTT. Its translation: CASSQDRGRGKLFF.

This chain connects TRBV9 to TRBJ1-2, with 7 bases aligning to TRBD1. In germline, CDR1 is SGDLS, CDR2 YYNGEE. The length of the CDR3 is 13 residues. V trimming: 3 bases; J trimming: 7 bases; junction bases outside the gene matches: 6. This chain's CDR3 is CASSEQTGPGYTF. The CDR3 DNA sequence: TGTGCCAGCAGCGAGCAGACAGGGCCTGGCTACACCTTC.

This chain uses TRBV10-2 with TRBJ1-1; D gene ambiguous. The germline V gene encodes CDR1 WSHSY and CDR2 SAAADI. The CDR3 spans 15 residues. Trimming left V 1 base short and J 1 base short, with 10 bases between. The CDR3 region is CASSEFGRANTEAFF. The CDR3 DNA reads TGCGCCAGCAGTGAGTTCGGGCGGGCGAACACTGAAGCTTTCTTT.

This clone was recorded only once. The chain links TRBV30 to TRBJ2-7, with D perhaps matching TRBD1 (6 bases). Germline CDR1 reads GTSNPN; CDR2 reads SVGIG (reference sequence). CDR3 length equals 14 residues. Between the trimmed V and J ends, which lost 5 bases and 3 bases, there was a span of 17 bases. In nucleotides, the CDR3 is TGTGCCTGGTCCCTCCAGGGGTACGACTACGAGCAGTACTTC. This translates into CAWSLQGYDYEQYF.